The rows below give T cell receptor beta chains drawn from one sample of a study of cytomegalovirus exposure and HLA in healthy donors. Generated by immunoSEQ multiplex PCR, the TCRdb table keeps only in-frame clones and is missing some. The repertoire holds some 190,000 clones, with roughly 88% as singletons. Material for sequencing was PBMCs. The receptors stem from a woman younger than 30 in good health and CMV-seronegative. The conserved cysteine and the conserved F or W are not part of the CDR3 here. Each record gives: J gene, V gene, CDR3 length, CDR3 protein.

TRBJ1-1 | TRBV19 | 15 | ASRPWRVGKQPPEAF
TRBJ2-7 | TRBV7-2 | 13 | ASSLGVGTGYEQY
TRBJ1-1 | TRBV6-1 | 12 | ASSVTQGSTEAF
TRBJ1-1 | TRBV4-1 | 13 | ASSPSTVMNTEAF
TRBJ1-2 | TRBV5-1 | 12 | ASSPGTGAYGYT
TRBJ1-1 | TRBV30 | 11 | AWSPGQRTEAF
TRBJ2-2 | TRBV2 | 13 | ASRLTGGAPGELF
TRBJ1-3 | TRBV6-1 | 14 | ASSEGVGGGRNTIY
TRBJ2-5 | TRBV27 | 11 | ASSVGAQETQY
TRBJ2-7 | TRBV10-3 | 14 | AISRSPAGGTYEQY
TRBJ2-5 | TRBV2 | 13 | ASSTLAGSLETQY
TRBJ1-5 | TRBV27 | 13 | ASSRGQGSNQPQH
TRBJ1-5 | TRBV27 | 16 | ASSPTRTGGGSNQPQH
TRBJ2-6 | TRBV7-8 | 15 | ASSLDPGYSGANVLT
TRBJ2-7 | TRBV11-2 | 13 | ASSLDGQDPYEQY
TRBJ1-5 | TRBV10-3 | 11 | AIRGQSNQPQH
TRBJ1-5 | TRBV9 | 16 | ASSVGPAGQGANQPQH
TRBJ2-7 | TRBV10-2 | 13 | ASRIQGASSYEQY
TRBJ2-2 | TRBV9 | 12 | ASMRGVNTGELF
TRBJ1-3 | TRBV30 | 12 | AWSLTGSGNTIY
TRBJ1-4 | TRBV7-9 | 12 | ASSLEGWDEKLF
TRBJ1-5 | TRBV5-1 | 13 | ASSEGHSSNQPQH
TRBJ1-2 | TRBV7-8 | 13 | ASSPNRGFNYGYT
TRBJ1-1 | TRBV19 | 15 | ASSISRTGGFNTEAF
TRBJ2-1 | TRBV7-8 | 13 | ASSLIVWRGMYRF
TRBJ1-5 | TRBV23-1 | 11 | ASRIYKNQPQH
TRBJ2-7 | TRBV11-2 | 12 | ASSPWDSTYEQY
TRBJ2-1 | TRBV6-5 | 10 | ASTGNYNEQF
TRBJ2-7 | TRBV30 | 9 | AWSTGREQY
TRBJ2-5 | TRBV6-5 | 13 | ASSYSYRLQETQY
TRBJ1-2 | TRBV7-6 | 12 | ASSGPTVNYGYT
TRBJ1-1 | TRBV18 | 13 | ASSPSTEPNTEAF
TRBJ2-2 | TRBV28 | 15 | ASSLPSGGSDTGELF
TRBJ1-4 | TRBV5-1 | 13 | ASSSQGQINEKLF
TRBJ2-3 | TRBV5-1 | 12 | ASSYSTSTDTQY
TRBJ1-2 | TRBV11-2 | 13 | ASSLVPGENYGYT
TRBJ2-4 | TRBV6-6 | 11 | ASSWSGKNIQY
TRBJ2-3 | TRBV4-2 | 15 | ASSLTESLKNTDTQY
TRBJ2-1 | TRBV10-1 | 14 | ASSELGLTKDNEQF
TRBJ2-2 | TRBV25-1 | 12 | ASGQSGGTGELF
TRBJ2-7 | TRBV29-1 | 13 | SVWLAGVSSYEQY
TRBJ2-1 | TRBV2 | 11 | ALPGGTYNEQF
TRBJ2-1 | TRBV9 | 12 | ASSVAPSGSEQF
TRBJ2-3 | TRBV30 | 12 | AWGGQGITDTQY
TRBJ1-3 | TRBV27 | 14 | ASSLSGAHSGNTIY
TRBJ1-1 | TRBV30 | 12 | AWVPGDWSTEAF
TRBJ1-2 | TRBV7-9 | 12 | ASSLGQGHYGYT
TRBJ2-7 | TRBV19 | 10 | ASSIDRNEQY
TRBJ2-2 | TRBV6-1 | 13 | ASSPRGPLTGELF
TRBJ2-3 | TRBV9 | 16 | ASSTGPGGQGGTDTQY
TRBJ2-5 | TRBV5-1 | 12 | ASSGVGGMETQY
TRBJ1-5 | TRBV2 | 12 | ASSGDSFNQPQH
TRBJ1-5 | TRBV19 | 13 | ASSEFGTGNQPQH